This TCR beta chain stems from a study of blood T cell repertoires in COVID-19. Across the whole study: The analysed material was cDNA or gDNA that came from T cells, B-cell-depleted T cells, or PBMCs.

This CDR3 has 20 amino acids. J gave up 1 base and V 4 bases, and 16 bases lay outside the gene matches. CDR1 and CDR2 (germline): MNHEY, SMNVEV (reference sequence). It was during active infection that Seattle patients were enrolled and then longitudinally followed. As originally analysed: Using reference gene primer amplification, nucleated cell counts were estimated. Profiled with immunoSEQ multiplex PCR; TCRdb holds only in-frame clones, not every one. V and J calls and clone size are given by that table; D and trimming were obtained from the DNA. The sample holds over 200,000 clones, 86% seen once.

The gene calls are TRBV27 and TRBJ2-2; 9 bases are a match to TRBD1. The receptor's source is a man in his fifties with COVID-19, enrolled during active disease. Sequenced: peripheral blood. CDR3 loop: CASSSRGLRRTGENTGELFF. CDR3 in DNA: TGTGCCAGCAGTTCCAGGGGACTTCGCCGGACAGGGGAGAACACCGGGGAGCTGTTTTTT.